The 24 T cell receptor beta chains listed next were all sequenced from one sample in a study of PD-1 blockade in mismatch repair-deficient tumors. Assay used: immunoSEQ multiplex PCR; TCRdb lists only in-frame clones, some missing. The sample records fewer than 10,000 clones, 75% to 90% being singletons. The sample in question was PBMCs, obtained about 46 weeks after starting pembrolizumab. The receptors originated from an adult with mismatch repair-deficient cancer.

The rearrangement links TRBV15 to TRBJ1-5; a weak D match, TRBD1 (6 bases). This CDR3 comprises 15 residues. V lost 4 bases, J lost 7 bases, and 17 bases lay in between. Germline CDR1 and CDR2: LNHNV and YYDKDF (reference sequence). CDR3 region: CATSTLQGGRQPQHF. Written as DNA, the CDR3 is TGTGCCACCAGCACATTACAGGGTGGAAGACAGCCCCAGCATTTT. Full variable domain (outside the CDR3, taken from reference TRBV15 and TRBJ1-5): DAMVIQNPRYQVTQFGKPVTLSCSQTLNHNVMYWYQQKSSQAPKLLFHYYDKDFNNEADTPDNFQSRRPNTSFCFLDIRSPGLGDTAMYLCATSTLQGGRQPQHFGDGTRLSIL.

This clone showed up just a few times. The chain employs TRBV5-8 and TRBJ2-7; D may be TRBD2 (6 bases). The CDR3 is 14 amino acids. V dropped 5 bases and J dropped 2 bases, with 14 bases sitting between them. From germline, CDR1 is SGHTS and CDR2 YDEGEE. DNA of the CDR3: TGTGCCAGCAGGGGAAGGAGGGGCGCCTACGAGCAGTACTTC. This sequence encodes CASRGRRGAYEQYF.

The chain recombines TRBV2 with TRBJ1-6, with a weak D call TRBD1 (6 bases). V lost 3 bases and J lost 13, with 16 bases in between. There are 14 residues in the CDR3. CDR1 is SNHLY and CDR2 is FYNNEI in the germline V gene. The chain's CDR3 is CASSESQGVWPLHF. In DNA form, the CDR3 reads TGTGCCAGCAGTGAGTCACAGGGCGTTTGGCCCCTCCACTTT.

This clone was observed a handful of times. The chain links TRBV10-1 to TRBJ2-7, with 8 bases identical to TRBD2. This CDR3 contains 15 residues. The J segment lost 4 bases and the V segment lost 3 bases, leaving 8 bases of the junction unmatched. The germline CDR1 and CDR2 sequences are WNHNN and SYGVQD (reference sequence). Written as DNA, the CDR3 is TGCGCCAGCAGTGATCGGAAAAGCGGGAGTTACGAGCAGTACTTC. Encoded protein: CASSDRKSGSYEQYF.

This sequence joins TRBV27 and TRBJ2-1; 16 bases fit TRBD2. The CDR3 contains 16 residues. Unmatched junction bases numbered 6, after V lost 5 bases and J lost 8 bases. Germline CDR1 MNHEY, CDR2 SMNVEV (reference sequence). CDR3 nucleotides: TGTGCCAGCAGTGACCTGGGACTAGCGGGAGGGTATGAGCAGTTCTTC. Amino acids: CASSDLGLAGGYEQFF.

The rearrangement uses TRBV27 and TRBJ2-2; D is unclear. This CDR3 spans 14 amino acids. Trimming shortened V by 4 bases and J by 1 base, and 7 bases separated the two germline ends. In germline, CDR1 is MNHEY, CDR2 SMNVEV (reference sequence). The CDR3 bases are TGTGCCAGCAGTTATAGTAGGAACACCGGGGAGCTGTTTTTT. Translated: CASSYSRNTGELFF.

The CDR3 protein is CASSLSGSVIDTQYF. The CDR3 coding sequence is TGTGCCAGCAGCTTAAGCGGGAGTGTTATAGATACGCAGTATTTT. V gene TRBV7-3 combines with J gene TRBJ2-3; 7 nucleotides match TRBD2. The CDR3 totals 15 residues. Germline V lookup: CDR1 SGHTA, CDR2 FQGTGA. The V and J ends lost 1 base and 5 bases, in that order; junction bases with no gene match: 6.

This chain links TRBV2 with TRBJ2-7, with unresolved D. From germline, CDR1 is SNHLY and CDR2 FYNNEI. V dropped 7 bases and J dropped 3 bases, with 10 bases sitting between them. CDR3 length: 12 amino acids. The CDR3 loop reads CASISRRYEQYF. CDR3 nucleotides: TGTGCCAGCATCTCCAGGCGCTACGAGCAGTACTTC. The full variable domain, in which reference TRBV2 and TRBJ2-7 provide the parts outside the CDR3, is EPEVTQTPSHQVTQMGQEVILRCVPISNHLYFYWYRQILGQKVEFLVSFYNNEISEKSEIFDDQFSVERPDGSNFTLKIRSTKLEDSAMYFCASISRRYEQYFGPGTRLTVT.

The chain combines TRBV29-1 with TRBJ2-2; D not certain. Germline-derived CDR1 and CDR2 are SQVTM and ANQGSEA. Trimming took off 7 bases at V and 2 bases at J, with 11 bases between the two ends. This CDR3 contains 13 residues. Here the CDR3 DNA reads TGCAGCGCTCGGAGTACCAACACCGGGGAGCTGTTTTTT. Translated: CSARSTNTGELFF.

The genes are TRBV5-6 and TRBJ2-2; TRBD1 matches at 7 bases. This CDR3 has 15 residues. Germline lookup yields CDR1 SGHDT and CDR2 YYEEEE. Trimming took 0 bases from V and 2 from J; bases not matched to a gene: 1. CDR3 sequence (DNA): TGTGCCAGCAGCTTGGGGGACAGTAACACCGGGGAGCTGTTTTTT. Its translation: CASSLGDSNTGELFF.

V is TRBV5-1 and J is TRBJ1-4, with 7 bases identical to TRBD1. The V gene's germline CDR1 is SGHRS and CDR2 YFSETQ. CDR3 length: 15 residues. Trimming removed 5 bases from V and 4 bases from J; junction bases left unmatched: 8. As DNA, the CDR3 is TGCGCCAGCAGATCCCTAGCAGGGGGTAATGAAAAACTGTTTTTT. Its translation: CASRSLAGGNEKLFF. Looking up the rest from reference TRBV5-1 and TRBJ1-4 gives the full variable domain: KAGVTQTPRYLIKTRGQQVTLSCSPISGHRSVSWYQQTPGQGLQFLFEYFSETQRNKGNFPGRFSGRQFSNSRSEMNVSTLELGDSALYLCASRSLAGGNEKLFFGSGTQLSVL.

This chain joins TRBV23-1 and TRBJ1-5, with no clear D. TRBV23-1 belongs to the ORF category, with a function that is uncertain. The CDR3 runs 15 residues. V lost 4 bases, J lost 0 bases, and 10 bases lay in between. CDR3 sequence: CASSPVVYSNQPQHF. Written as DNA, the CDR3 is TGCGCCAGCAGTCCTGTCGTTTATAGCAATCAGCCCCAGCATTTT.

The chain uses TRBV5-1 and TRBJ2-1, with 7 bases identical to TRBD2. The junction had 3 bases not matched to a gene; V was cut back by 0 bases and J by 0 bases. The CDR3 runs 16 residues. The germline gives CDR1 SGHRS, CDR2 YFSETQ. CDR3 amino acids: CASSLGAGPSYNEQFF. The CDR3 DNA sequence: TGCGCCAGCAGCTTGGGAGCGGGACCCTCCTACAATGAGCAGTTCTTC. Full variable domain (missing parts from reference TRBV5-1 and TRBJ2-1): KAGVTQTPRYLIKTRGQQVTLSCSPISGHRSVSWYQQTPGQGLQFLFEYFSETQRNKGNFPGRFSGRQFSNSRSEMNVSTLELGDSALYLCASSLGAGPSYNEQFFGPGTRLTVL.

CDR3 nucleotide sequence: TGTGCCAGTAGTATCTCGGGACAGGTGCCCTACGAGCAGTACTTC. Translation gives CASSISGQVPYEQYF. The V call is TRBV19, the J call TRBJ2-7; 8 nucleotides align to TRBD1. Per the germline V gene, CDR1 is LNHDA and CDR2 is SQIVND (reference sequence). The CDR3 sequence is 15 residues long. The V gene end was trimmed by 3 bases and the J gene end by 2 bases; junction bases not matched to a gene: 6.

The V and J genes are TRBV7-2 and TRBJ2-5, with 10 bases identical to TRBD2. V shed 2 bases, J shed 3 bases, and the junction held 9 bases outside the gene matches. CDR1 is SGHTA and CDR2 is FQGNSA in the germline V gene. This CDR3 contains 17 residues. The CDR3 DNA follows: TGTGCCAGCAGCTTATGGTCGATAGCGGGAGGAAAAGAGACCCAGTACTTC. Protein: CASSLWSIAGGKETQYF.

The chain links TRBV19 to TRBJ2-7, with D possibly matching TRBD2 (6 bases). CDR3 length: 14 residues. Germline CDR1 LNHDA, CDR2 SQIVND (reference sequence). V was clipped by 2 bases and J by 2 bases, with 10 bases between them. The CDR3 bases are TGTGCCAGTAGTATAAAGGCGGGACCCTACGAGCAGTACTTC. Amino acid sequence: CASSIKAGPYEQYF. Based on the CDR3 plus reference TRBV19 and TRBJ2-7, the full variable domain is DGGITQSPKYLFRKEGQNVTLSCEQNLNHDAMYWYRQDPGQGLRLIYYSQIVNDFQKGDIAEGYSVSREKKESFPLTVTSAQKNPTAFYLCASSIKAGPYEQYFGPGTRLTVT.

V gene TRBV2 combines with J gene TRBJ2-5; the match to TRBD1 covers 8 bases. V lost 6 bases, J lost 4 bases, and 10 bases stayed unmatched. Looked up from germline, CDR1 is SNHLY and CDR2 is FYNNEI. This CDR3 spans 15 amino acids. The CDR3 loop is CASSDRGQAAETQYF. The CDR3 DNA reads as TGTGCCAGCAGCGATAGGGGACAGGCCGCAGAGACCCAGTACTTC.

Notes on this clone: The identical CDR3 is also encoded by other nucleotide sequences in the sample. V and J are TRBV7-3 and TRBJ1-1; D is perhaps TRBD1 (5 bases). CDR3 length: 14 residues. V gave up 0 bases and J gave up 3 bases, with 8 bases separating them. The germline CDR1 and CDR2 sequences are SGHTA and FQGTGA. The CDR3 coding sequence is TGTGCCAGCAGCTTAACCGGGGGAGACACTGAAGCTTTCTTT. Its protein product is CASSLTGGDTEAFF.

The chain uses TRBV9 and TRBJ1-4, with D perhaps TRBD1 (6 bases). Germline V gene lookup returns CDR1 SGDLS and CDR2 YYNGEE. The V end lost 2 bases, the J end lost 4 bases, and 15 bases lay between the germline ends. This CDR3 contains 16 residues. The CDR3 DNA sequence: TGTGCCAGCAGCGTCACCACACAGGGCCTTAATGAAAAACTGTTTTTT. This gives the protein CASSVTTQGLNEKLFF.

The chain recombines TRBV6-5 with TRBJ1-1; 10 nucleotides line up with TRBD1. This CDR3 spans 15 amino acids. The germline gives CDR1 MNHEY, CDR2 SVGAGI. The junction had 8 bases not matched to a gene; V was cut back by 6 bases and J by 4 bases. For the CDR3, the DNA is TGTGCCAGCAGCTATCGGACAGGGGGAGGCACTGAAGCTTTCTTT. Protein: CASSYRTGGGTEAFF.

CDR3 protein: CASTRWSGQDSYEQYF. The DNA of the CDR3 is TGTGCCAGCACCCGTTGGAGCGGCCAAGACTCCTACGAGCAGTACTTC. The gene calls are TRBV11-2 and TRBJ2-7; D may be TRBD2 (5 bases). Germline V gene data show CDR1 as SGHAT and CDR2 as FQNNGV. With 7 bases removed from V and 0 bases from J, the gap between germline ends came to 19 bases. This CDR3 contains 16 residues.

The chain links TRBV6-1 to TRBJ1-2; D may be TRBD1 (5 bases). This CDR3 has 15 amino acids. From germline, CDR1 is MNHNS and CDR2 SASEGT. The V end was cut by 2 bases, the J end by 14 bases, with 24 bases between. The CDR3 protein is CASSESSGAGLGDTF. CDR3 DNA: TGTGCCAGCAGTGAATCTTCTGGAGCGGGCCTGGGGGATACCTTC.

V and J are TRBV18 and TRBJ2-5; no reliable D call. CDR1 is KGHSH, CDR2 LQKENI, per germline. V shed 4 bases and J shed 2 bases, with 8 bases lying between them. This CDR3 region has 13 residues. Here the CDR3 DNA reads TGTGCCAGCTCACTCGGGTTACAAGAGACCCAGTACTTC. This gives the protein CASSLGLQETQYF. The full variable domain, completed using reference TRBV18 and TRBJ2-5, is NAGVMQNPRHLVRRRGQEARLRCSPMKGHSHVYWYRQLPEEGLKFMVYLQKENIIDESGMPKERFSAEFPKEGPSILRIQQVVRGDSAAYFCASSLGLQETQYFGPGTRLLVL.

The chain has TRBV6-5 and TRBJ1-2; D is undetermined. The CDR3 totals 13 residues. V was clipped by 0 bases and J by 8 bases, with 10 bases between them. The V gene's germline CDR1 is MNHEY and CDR2 SVGAGI. The CDR3 nucleotides read TGTGCCAGCAGTTACTCCACTATAGGCGGCTACACCTTC. As protein: CASSYSTIGGYTF.